This T cell receptor (beta chain) was identified during a study of OX40 agonist ivuxolimab in advanced cancers. For the study at large: At 0.01 to 10 mg/kg, ivuxolimab was administered intravenously to patients every 2 weeks. Partial responses were achieved by three patients, of whom one had hepatocellular carcinoma and two had cutaneous melanoma. Findings of the study overall: Among the lowest peripheral clonal expansion occurred in 0.1-3.0 mg/kg partial responders.

TCRdb's table, derived via immunoSEQ multiplex PCR, lists solely in-frame clones and lacks some. The sample shows around 25,000 clones, over 60% of them seen only once. In regard to this clone: Its specificity is not known.

V gave up 3 bases and J gave up 6 bases; unmatched junction bases: 6. This CDR3 contains 15 residues. The germline gives CDR1 MNHNS, CDR2 SASEGT. The sequencing here drew on CD4+ or CD8+ T cells sorted from blood, taken in a trial of the OX40 agonist ivuxolimab. This chain joins TRBV6-1 and TRBJ1-5, with TRBD1 identical over 9 bases. This TCR derives from an adult with an advanced solid tumor such as melanoma, head and neck, liver or kidney cancer. CDR3 nucleotide sequence: TGTGCCAGCAGTGAGCTAACAGGGGGCGGTCAGCCCCAGCATTTT. It is translated as CASSELTGGGQPQHF.